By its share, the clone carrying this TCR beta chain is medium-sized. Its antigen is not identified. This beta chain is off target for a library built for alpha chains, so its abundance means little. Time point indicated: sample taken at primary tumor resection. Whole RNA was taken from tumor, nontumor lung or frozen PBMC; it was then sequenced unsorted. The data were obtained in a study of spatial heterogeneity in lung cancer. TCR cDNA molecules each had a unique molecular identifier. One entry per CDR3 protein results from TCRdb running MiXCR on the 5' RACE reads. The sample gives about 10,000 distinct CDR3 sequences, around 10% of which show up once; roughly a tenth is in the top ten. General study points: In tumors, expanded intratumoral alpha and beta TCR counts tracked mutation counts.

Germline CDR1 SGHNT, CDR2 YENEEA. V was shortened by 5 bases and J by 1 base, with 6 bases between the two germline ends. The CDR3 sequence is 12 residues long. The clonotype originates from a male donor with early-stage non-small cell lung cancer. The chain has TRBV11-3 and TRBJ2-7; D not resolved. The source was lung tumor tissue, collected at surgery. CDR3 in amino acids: CASSTKSYEQYF. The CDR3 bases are TGTGCCAGCAGCACTAAGTCCTACGAGCAGTACTTC.